A single sample is the source of the 14 T cell receptor beta chains below, sequenced in a study of shared clonotypes between healthy human individuals. Clones were read by immunoSEQ multiplex PCR, and TCRdb kept only the in-frame ones, dropping some. The sample has more than 2 million clones; more than 90% are singletons. Sequenced: naive CD4+ T cells sorted from blood. As for subset: CD45RA+ positively selected. The source is a man younger than 35 in good health.

This clone was counted once. This chain joins TRBV11-2 and TRBJ1-6; TRBD1 agrees at 7 bases. CDR3 length equals 16 residues. V dropped 5 bases and J dropped 9; count of bases not matched to a gene: 13. The germline gives CDR1 SGHAT, CDR2 FQNNGV. CDR3 in DNA: TGTGCCAGCAGCCGCAGGGGGGTCGGGCAGGGTTCACCCCTCCACTTT. Translation gives CASSRRGVGQGSPLHF.

A word on this clone: The sample holds other DNA sequences that translate to the same CDR3. J is TRBJ2-5 and V is TRBV30, with TRBD2 identical over 7 bases. Germline CDR1 is GTSNPN and CDR2 is SVGIG (reference sequence). V shed 0 bases and J 4 bases; nucleotides not matched to a gene: 5. The CDR3 loop spans 14 amino acids. CDR3 sequence (DNA): TGTGCCTGGAGTGTACAATTAGCGGGAGAGACCCAGTACTTC. Its protein is CAWSVQLAGETQYF.

The chain couples TRBV10-3 to TRBJ2-2; D possibly matches TRBD1 or TRBD2 (6 bases each). Looked up from germline, CDR1 is ENHRY and CDR2 is SYGVKD. CDR3 size: 14 residues. The V end was cut by 7 bases, the J end by 5 bases, with 14 bases between. CDR3 sequence: CAINPGEVTGELFF. CDR3 DNA sequence: TGTGCCATCAATCCAGGGGAGGTGACCGGGGAGCTGTTTTTT.

The chain employs TRBV15 and TRBJ1-1, with D tentatively TRBD1 (6 bases). This CDR3 is 15 amino acids long. Germline CDR1 is LNHNV and CDR2 is YYDKDF (reference sequence). V lost 3 bases and J 0 bases, leaving 11 bases between the germline ends. CDR3 amino acids: CATSRDRQMNTEAFF. CDR3 DNA sequence: TGTGCCACCAGCAGGGACAGACAGATGAACACTGAAGCTTTCTTT.

The chain is built from TRBV4-1 and TRBJ1-4; TRBD1 matches at 8 bases. CDR3 length: 16 residues. The V gene end was trimmed by 4 bases and the J gene end by 8 bases; junction bases not matched to a gene: 12. In germline, CDR1 is MGHRA, CDR2 YSYEKL. The CDR3 is CASSLLARQGAEKLFF. CDR3 bases: TGCGCCAGCAGCCTACTCGCCAGGCAGGGGGCAGAAAAACTGTTTTTT.

The chain combines TRBV6-1 with TRBJ2-7, with 7 bases that match TRBD2. Unmatched junction bases numbered 13, after V lost 4 bases and J lost 4 bases. Germline values: CDR1 MNHNS, CDR2 SASEGT. This CDR3 region has 16 residues. The CDR3 region has the DNA TGTGCCAGCAGTGCGGGCCCCATGGCGGGAGTGTACGAGCAGTACTTC. It specifies CASSAGPMAGVYEQYF.

The CDR3 protein is CASSGSLPNTDTQYF. The CDR3 DNA follows: TGTGCCAGCAGTGGTTCCCTCCCTAACACAGATACGCAGTATTTT. The chain couples TRBV2 to TRBJ2-3; D is uncertain. This CDR3 has 15 residues. The germline V and J ends were trimmed by 4 bases and 2 bases, with 13 bases remaining between them. Germline CDR1 SNHLY, CDR2 FYNNEI.

Remarks on this clone: The sample holds other DNA sequences that translate to the same CDR3. The chain recombines TRBV11-3 with TRBJ2-7, with a tentative D call TRBD2 (5 bases). The CDR3 contains 13 residues. CDR1 and CDR2 (germline): SGHNT, YENEEA. Deletions cut 2 bases from V and 4 bases from J, with 9 bases between. This CDR3 reads CASSLYRDYEQYF. The CDR3 coding sequence is TGTGCCAGCAGCTTATACCGGGATTACGAGCAGTACTTC.

This sequence joins TRBV27 and TRBJ2-3; D unclear. The CDR3 extends over 15 amino acids. V was cut by 0 bases and J by 2 bases, with 9 bases left in between. Germline V gene data show CDR1 as MNHEY and CDR2 as SMNVEV (reference sequence). In DNA form, the CDR3 reads TGTGCCAGCAGTTTATCCCCTTATGACACAGATACGCAGTATTTT. It encodes CASSLSPYDTDTQYF.

Notes on this clone: Different DNA sequences within this sample yield the same CDR3. The chain has TRBV5-1 and TRBJ2-3; weak D call: TRBD1 (5 bases). The ends were cut back, 0 bases at V and 0 bases at J, with 5 bases in the middle. The germline gives CDR1 SGHRS, CDR2 YFSETQ. CDR3 length: 14 residues. CDR3 DNA: TGCGCCAGCAGCTTGGCAGGGAGCACAGATACGCAGTATTTT. It yields the protein CASSLAGSTDTQYF. Filled out from reference TRBV5-1 and TRBJ2-3, the complete variable domain reads KAGVTQTPRYLIKTRGQQVTLSCSPISGHRSVSWYQQTPGQGLQFLFEYFSETQRNKGNFPGRFSGRQFSNSRSEMNVSTLELGDSALYLCASSLAGSTDTQYFGPGTRLTVL.

The V call is TRBV6-6, the J call TRBJ2-7, with D perhaps TRBD2 (6 bases). Germline-derived CDR1 and CDR2 are MNHNY and SVGAGI (reference sequence). Trimming left V 0 bases short and J 3 bases short, with 12 bases between. CDR3 size: 15 residues. CDR3 DNA: TGTGCCAGCAGTTACTCGATGGTAGCGGACTACGAGCAGTACTTC. It codes for CASSYSMVADYEQYF.

The chain carries TRBV27 and TRBJ1-2; 9 positions agree with TRBD1. The CDR3 loop spans 15 amino acids. V dropped 2 bases and J dropped 8; count of bases not matched to a gene: 9. Germline values: CDR1 MNHEY, CDR2 SMNVEV (reference sequence). The DNA for the CDR3 is TGTGCCAGCAGTTTACTCGCGGGACAGGGCAGGGGCTACACCTTC. This translates into CASSLLAGQGRGYTF.

V is TRBV7-2 and J is TRBJ2-3; 7 positions agree with TRBD1. Germline V lookup: CDR1 SGHTA, CDR2 FQGNSA. CDR3 length: 15 residues. The trim removed 5 bases at V and 1 base at J, leaving 6 bases unmatched. In DNA form, the CDR3 reads TGTGCCAGCAGCGCGACAGGGCGAGGCACAGATACGCAGTATTTT. Its translation is CASSATGRGTDTQYF.

The chain recombines TRBV7-9 with TRBJ2-1; D unresolved. Trimming left V 6 bases short and J 3 bases short, with 9 bases between. This CDR3 has 13 residues. Germline CDR1 and CDR2: SEHNR and FQNEAQ (reference sequence). The CDR3 protein is CASSRSDYNEQFF. Here the CDR3 DNA reads TGTGCCAGCAGTCGCAGCGACTACAATGAGCAGTTCTTC.